Shown below are 32 T cell receptor beta chains from a single sample sequenced in a study of blood T cell repertoires in COVID-19. Some clones are missing from TCRdb's copy, which holds only in-frame ones; the method was immunoSEQ multiplex PCR. Of 95,000 to 100,000 clones in the sample, approximately 84% were seen once. Sequencing input: peripheral blood. All receptors come from a woman aged 60-75 years with acute or convalescent COVID-19.

The chain links TRBV6-6 to TRBJ1-2, with 9 bases that match TRBD1. There are 15 residues in the CDR3. In germline, CDR1 is MNHNY, CDR2 SVGAGI (reference sequence). Trimming took 5 bases from V and 2 from J; bases not matched to a gene: 6. In DNA, the CDR3 is TGTGCCAGCAGTACGGGACAGGGACTGAACTATGGCTACACCTTC. Its protein product is CASSTGQGLNYGYTF.

Details on this clone: The CDR3 carries no conserved terminal phenylalanine or tryptophan, so it likely arises from a read error. The rearrangement links TRBV30 to TRBJ1-2; a possible D gene is TRBD1 (5 bases). Germline CDR1 is GTSNPN and CDR2 is SVGIG (reference sequence). Trimming left V 3 bases short and J 6 bases short, with 23 bases between. The CDR3 is 16 residues long. The CDR3 sequence: CAWSVLLGRGGDGYTL. CDR3 bases: TGTGCCTGGAGCGTACTACTGGGAAGGGGAGGGGATGGCTACACCCTC.

As DNA, the CDR3 is TGTGCCAGTAGGGGCCGTGAGGGGGCAGATACGCAGTATTTT. As protein: CASRGREGADTQYF. J is TRBJ2-3 and V is TRBV19, with a possible D match to TRBD1 (6 bases). V lost 6 bases, J lost 4 bases, and 14 bases lay in between. The CDR3 is 14 amino acids. From germline, CDR1 is LNHDA and CDR2 SQIVND (reference sequence).

The chain links TRBV3-1 (or the pseudogene TRBV3-2) to TRBJ2-1, with 7 bases aligning to TRBD1. Trimming removed 3 bases from V and 7 bases from J; junction bases left unmatched: 3. The CDR3 is 13 amino acids. Germline CDR1 LGHDT, CDR2 YNNKEL (reference sequence). The CDR3 loop is CASSQQQGNEQFF. CDR3 nucleotides: TGTGCCAGCAGCCAGCAACAGGGGAATGAGCAGTTCTTC.

The chain joins TRBV5-1 to TRBJ2-7, with D perhaps TRBD1 (5 bases). The V end lost 4 bases, the J end lost 5 bases, and 16 bases lay between the germline ends. The CDR3 has 14 residues. Germline values: CDR1 SGHRS, CDR2 YFSETQ. The chain's CDR3 is CASSAARVEHEQYF. For the CDR3, the DNA is TGCGCCAGCAGCGCGGCCAGGGTAGAGCACGAGCAGTACTTC.

This clone was counted once. The rearrangement joins TRBV5-1 to TRBJ1-1, with 9 bases that match TRBD1. Germline V lookup: CDR1 SGHRS, CDR2 YFSETQ. The V segment lost 1 base and the J segment 4 bases; nucleotides outside the gene matches: 8. The CDR3 consists of 16 residues. As DNA, the CDR3 is TGCGCCAGCAGCTTGAGGACAGGGGATGGTATCACTGAAGCTTTCTTT. This codes for CASSLRTGDGITEAFF.

The chain has TRBV2 and TRBJ1-2; D not resolved. Trimming removed 6 bases at V and 4 bases at J, with 21 bases between. From germline, CDR1 is SNHLY and CDR2 FYNNEI. This CDR3 spans 16 amino acids. The CDR3 nucleotides read TGTGCCAGCAGAACACCCGGACGGACGGGAGGCTATGGCTACACCTTC. Translation: CASRTPGRTGGYGYTF. The full variable domain, with the rest looked up from reference TRBV2 and TRBJ1-2, is EPEVTQTPSHQVTQMGQEVILRCVPISNHLYFYWYRQILGQKVEFLVSFYNNEISEKSEIFDDQFSVERPDGSNFTLKIRSTKLEDSAMYFCASRTPGRTGGYGYTFGSGTRLTVV.

This chain joins TRBV2 and TRBJ2-6, with 10 bases fitting TRBD1. There are 20 residues in the CDR3. The J segment lost 3 bases and the V segment lost 3 bases, leaving 14 bases of the junction unmatched. Germline loops: CDR1 SNHLY, CDR2 FYNNEI. The CDR3 region has the DNA TGTGCCAGCAGTGACCTGGGACAGGGGATTTTTGGGTTTGGGGCCAACGTCCTGACTTTC. It is translated as CASSDLGQGIFGFGANVLTF.

This clone was detected once. The rearrangement joins TRBV18 to TRBJ2-5, with D possibly TRBD2 on 5 matching bases. Germline V gene lookup returns CDR1 KGHSH and CDR2 LQKENI. This CDR3 is built from 14 residues. V was cut by 3 bases and J by 4 bases, with 12 bases left in between. The CDR3 sequence is CASSPTLGRETQYF. In DNA form, the CDR3 reads TGTGCCAGCTCACCCACGCTAGGGAGAGAGACCCAGTACTTC.

This chain uses TRBV19 with TRBJ2-7; 8 nucleotides line up with TRBD2. There are 14 residues in the CDR3. The germline CDR1 and CDR2 sequences are LNHDA and SQIVND (reference sequence). The ends lost 7 bases at V and 6 bases at J; junction bases unmatched: 11. The CDR3 bases are TGTGCCAGTACCCATCCCGGGACTAGGGGCGAGCAGTACTTC. Its translation is CASTHPGTRGEQYF.

V and J are TRBV4-1 and TRBJ1-4, with D uncertain. The CDR3 has 15 amino acids. Germline-derived CDR1 and CDR2 are MGHRA and YSYEKL. Deletions cut 1 base from V and 7 bases from J, with 13 bases between. The DNA for the CDR3 is TGCGCCAGCAGCCAAGTAGGGCTTCGGGGTGAAAAACTGTTTTTT. The encoded protein is CASSQVGLRGEKLFF.

V usage is TRBV5-5 and J usage is TRBJ1-2; the match to TRBD1 covers 8 bases. The trim removed 1 base at V and 5 bases at J, leaving 4 bases unmatched. CDR3 size: 14 residues. Germline CDR1 SGHKS, CDR2 YYEKEE (reference sequence). The chain's CDR3 is CASSLTGGSYGYTF. The DNA of the CDR3 is TGTGCCAGCAGCTTGACAGGGGGAAGTTATGGCTACACCTTC.

To note about this clone: Other DNA sequences from this sample encode an identical CDR3 as well. V usage is TRBV7-7 and J usage is TRBJ2-3, with D perhaps TRBD2 (5 bases). The CDR3 loop spans 14 amino acids. Trimming left V 1 base short and J 1 base short, with 6 bases between. Looked up from germline, CDR1 is SSHAT and CDR2 is FNYEAQ (reference sequence). CDR3 residues: CASSLGSGTDTQYF. The CDR3 DNA sequence: TGTGCCAGCAGCTTAGGTAGCGGCACAGATACGCAGTATTTT.

The chain recombines TRBV4-2 with TRBJ1-6; 7 bases map to TRBD1. Germline V CDR1 and CDR2: LGHNA, YNFKEQ. CDR3 length: 16 residues. The V gene end was trimmed by 0 bases and the J gene end by 10 bases; junction bases not matched to a gene: 9. The CDR3 reads CASSQDLKGAGSPLHF. The CDR3 nucleotides are TGTGCCAGCAGCCAAGATCTTAAGGGGGCAGGCTCACCCCTCCACTTT.

This clone was counted a single time. The V gene is TRBV27, the J gene TRBJ2-5, with TRBD1 matching 9 bases. Germline values: CDR1 MNHEY, CDR2 SMNVEV (reference sequence). This CDR3 has 14 amino acids. V was pared by 3 bases and J by 5 bases, with 4 bases of the junction left unmatched. CDR3 DNA: TGTGCCAGCAGTTTTCACAGGGGGCGCGAGACCCAGTACTTC. It codes for CASSFHRGRETQYF.

This chain links TRBV5-4 with TRBJ1-1, with D possibly matching TRBD1 (6 bases). Per germline, CDR1 SGHNT and CDR2 YYREEE (reference sequence). Trimming shortened V by 0 bases and J by 4 bases, and 10 bases separated the two germline ends. The CDR3 has 14 amino acids. The CDR3 spells CASSLEQGFTEAFF. The DNA for the CDR3 is TGTGCCAGCAGCTTGGAACAGGGATTCACTGAAGCTTTCTTT.

This sequence joins TRBV2 and TRBJ2-3; no clear D. CDR3 size: 12 residues. Germline V gene data show CDR1 as SNHLY and CDR2 as FYNNEI. The V end lost 6 bases, the J end lost 2 bases, and 6 bases lay between the germline ends. The CDR3 loop reads CASSSNTDTQYF. The CDR3 coding sequence is TGTGCCAGCAGCTCTAACACAGATACGCAGTATTTT.

The count of this clone is one. CDR3 sequence: CASSPRPGETGRGSPLHF. The CDR3 bases are TGCGCCAGCAGCCCTCGTCCGGGGGAGACAGGGCGCGGATCACCCCTCCACTTT. V and J are TRBV4-3 and TRBJ1-6, with 7 bases fitting TRBD1. J was trimmed by 10 bases and V by 4 bases; bases with no gene match: 19. Per the germline V gene, CDR1 is LGHNA and CDR2 is YSLEER. There are 18 residues in the CDR3.

Points on this clone: Mismatch with germline at one junction end may stem from a read error. The chain has TRBV6-5 and TRBJ1-5; D is unresolved. In germline, CDR1 is MNHEY, CDR2 SVGAGI. The CDR3 is 14 amino acids. The CDR3 nucleotides read TGTGCCAGCAGTGACTCATATAGCAATCAGCCCCAGCATTTT. Its translation: CASSDSYSNQPQHF.

The chain joins TRBV6-5 to TRBJ1-5; no firm D call. The CDR3 loop spans 14 amino acids. V was clipped by 6 bases and J by 6 bases, with 15 bases between them. CDR1 is MNHEY and CDR2 is SVGAGI in the germline V gene. CDR3 region: CASRVSGDSQPQHF. In DNA form, the CDR3 reads TGTGCCAGCAGAGTATCCGGGGATAGTCAGCCCCAGCATTTT.

The chain is built from TRBV28 and TRBJ1-4; D not resolved. Deletions cut 5 bases from V and 0 bases from J, with 19 bases between. The germline V gene has CDR1 MDHEN and CDR2 SYDVKM. The CDR3 contains 18 residues. CDR3 sequence (DNA): TGTGCCAGCAGTCCCCACGGAGGGCTTAAGGCAACTAATGAAAAACTGTTTTTT. Protein: CASSPHGGLKATNEKLFF.

J is TRBJ1-2 and V is TRBV6-5; 10 bases are shared with TRBD1. Germline-derived CDR1 and CDR2 are MNHEY and SVGAGI. This CDR3 contains 13 residues. J gave up 8 bases and V 7 bases, and 7 bases lay outside the gene matches. CDR3: CASKDRGRGGYTF. The CDR3 region has the DNA TGTGCCAGCAAAGACAGGGGGCGAGGGGGCTACACCTTC.

The V call is TRBV21-1, the J call TRBJ2-7; the table names TRBD2, a call not compared with the DNA. TRBV21-1 is shown as a pseudogene. This CDR3 spans 13 amino acids. As DNA, the CDR3 is TGTGCCAGCAGCAAAAAGAGGGGCGAGGAGGGGTACTTC. It encodes CASSKKRGEEGYF.

This chain uses TRBV30 with TRBJ1-1; TRBD1 might be the D (5 bases). Germline V gene sequence: CDR1 GTSNPN, CDR2 SVGIG (reference sequence). V lost 0 bases, J lost 1 base, and 15 bases lay in between. CDR3 length equals 16 residues. The CDR3 sequence is CAWSVQGVSGNTEAFF. DNA for the CDR3: TGTGCCTGGAGTGTACAAGGGGTCAGTGGGAACACTGAAGCTTTCTTT.

This chain links TRBV14 with TRBJ2-1; 13 positions match TRBD2. V was pared by 4 bases and J by 9 bases, with 9 bases of the junction left unmatched. The CDR3 totals 16 residues. CDR1 is SGHDN, CDR2 FVKESK, per germline. DNA of the CDR3: TGTGCCAGCAGCCCTCCCGGACTAGCGGGGGCCACTGAGCAGTTCTTC. Translated, it gives CASSPPGLAGATEQFF.

This clone appeared a few times. The chain joins TRBV7-7 to TRBJ2-5; 9 nucleotides agree with TRBD1. V lost 5 bases, J lost 3 bases, and 1 base stayed unmatched. In germline, CDR1 is SSHAT, CDR2 FNYEAQ (reference sequence). This CDR3 contains 13 residues. The CDR3 nucleotides are TGTGCCAGCAGCCGGGACAGGGAAGAGACCCAGTACTTC. Residues: CASSRDREETQYF.

V usage is TRBV28 and J usage is TRBJ1-2, with TRBD1 as a possible D gene (5 bases). This CDR3 comprises 14 residues. CDR1 is MDHEN and CDR2 is SYDVKM in the germline V gene. V gave up 2 bases and J gave up 2 bases, with 9 bases separating them. Written as DNA, the CDR3 is TGTGCCAGCAGTTTACAGGGCACCAACTATGGCTACACCTTC. This codes for CASSLQGTNYGYTF.

The chain combines TRBV11-2 with TRBJ2-3, with D possibly being TRBD2 (5 bases). The CDR3 length is 15 residues. Trimming left V 3 bases short and J 2 bases short, with 12 bases between. Germline values: CDR1 SGHAT, CDR2 FQNNGV. The CDR3, as DNA: TGTGCCAGCAGCTTTGAGGGCTTCCACACAGATACGCAGTATTTT. Translation gives CASSFEGFHTDTQYF. Filled out from reference TRBV11-2 and TRBJ2-3, the complete variable domain reads EAGVAQSPRYKIIEKRQSVAFWCNPISGHATLYWYQQILGQGPKLLIQFQNNGVVDDSQLPKDRFSAERLKGVDSTLKIQPAKLEDSAVYLCASSFEGFHTDTQYFGPGTRLTVL.

This clone has only one observation. This chain connects TRBV11-3 to TRBJ2-7; 7 nucleotides line up with TRBD1. The CDR3 is 13 amino acids. J was trimmed by 5 bases and V by 5 bases; bases with no gene match: 6. Germline V gives CDR1 SGHNT, CDR2 YENEEA. The CDR3: CASSKTGMDEQYF. The CDR3 nucleotides read TGTGCCAGCAGCAAGACAGGGATGGACGAGCAGTACTTC.

This chain joins TRBV30 and TRBJ1-3, with 7 positions matching TRBD1. Trimming cost V 1 base and J 4 bases; bases outside gene matches: 7. The CDR3 runs to 15 residues. Germline V gives CDR1 GTSNPN, CDR2 SVGIG (reference sequence). CDR3 region: CAWSAGTGEGNTIYF. For the CDR3, the DNA is TGTGCCTGGAGTGCCGGAACAGGGGAAGGAAACACCATATATTTT.

The V gene is TRBV11-3, the J gene TRBJ2-3; 7 bases fit TRBD1. The CDR3 sequence is 13 residues long. Per germline, CDR1 SGHNT and CDR2 YENEEA. V was clipped by 7 bases and J by 7 bases; unmatched bases: 8. The CDR3 DNA follows: TGTGCCAGCACTTCGACAGGGTCGAATACGCAGTATTTT. This encodes CASTSTGSNTQYF.

The rearrangement uses TRBV13 and TRBJ1-1; possibly TRBD1 for D (6 bases). The CDR3 sequence is 15 residues long. The ends were cut back, 0 bases at V and 0 bases at J, with 8 bases in the middle. Germline loops: CDR1 PRHDT, CDR2 FYEKMQ (reference sequence). CDR3 in amino acids: CASSLGGGVNTEAFF. The CDR3 DNA is TGTGCCAGCAGCTTAGGAGGGGGAGTGAACACTGAAGCTTTCTTT.